Listed below are T cell receptor beta chains from one sample, sequenced in a study of shared clonotypes between healthy human individuals. Some clones are missing from TCRdb's copy, which holds only in-frame ones; the method was immunoSEQ multiplex PCR. The sample consists of more than 400,000 clones, 78% of them appearing once. Sequenced input: PBMCs. These receptors came from a middle-aged woman in good health. Some clones in this sample may be carry-over from other donors' samples. CDR3s include the opening cysteine and the closing phenylalanine or tryptophan. D genes are given only for firm matches. Not every row has a clone size; where given, it reads once, few, many or a size class.

D gene: -
CDR3 length: 14
clone size: -
J gene: TRBJ2-5
V gene: TRBV11-3
CDR3 DNA: TGTGCCAGCAGCCAGACTAGTGCTCAAGAGACCCAGTACTTC
CDR3 protein: CASSQTSAQETQYF

D gene: -
CDR3 length: 14
clone size: -
J gene: TRBJ2-1
V gene: TRBV19
CDR3 DNA: TGTGCCAGTAGTAAAGACCGGGACACCTATAAGCAGTTCTTC
CDR3 protein: CASSKDRDTYKQFF

D gene: TRBD2
CDR3 length: 15
clone size: few
J gene: TRBJ2-2
V gene: TRBV13
CDR3 DNA: TGTGCCAGCAGCTTAGTACGGGAGGGCGTCGGGGAGCTGTTTTTT
CDR3 protein: CASSLVREGVGELFF

D gene: -
CDR3 length: 15
clone size: -
J gene: TRBJ1-3
V gene: TRBV7-9
CDR3 DNA: TGTGCCAGCAGCCCCCCGTTCGGCTCTGGAAACACCATATATTTT
CDR3 protein: CASSPPFGSGNTIYF

D gene: -
CDR3 length: 17
clone size: few
J gene: TRBJ2-1
V gene: TRBV7-9
CDR3 DNA: TGTGCCAGCAGTCTACAGCGGGCCCGGCGCTGGGACAATCAGCAGTTCTTC
CDR3 protein: CASSLQRARRWDNQQFF

D gene: -
CDR3 length: 11
clone size: -
J gene: TRBJ1-2
V gene: TRBV10-3
CDR3 DNA: TGTGCCATCAGCCCCGGTTCTATCTACACCTTC
CDR3 protein: CAISPGSIYTF

D gene: TRBD2
CDR3 length: 16
clone size: -
J gene: TRBJ2-3
V gene: TRBV27
CDR3 DNA: TGTGCCAGCAGTTCCGGACTAGCGGGAGTGATAGATACGCAGTATTTT
CDR3 protein: CASSSGLAGVIDTQYF

D gene: -
CDR3 length: 15
clone size: -
J gene: TRBJ1-3
V gene: TRBV28
CDR3 DNA: TGTGCCAGCAGATCACAGGGCTCCGTGGGAAACACCATATATTTT
CDR3 protein: CASRSQGSVGNTIYF

D gene: -
CDR3 length: 15
clone size: once
J gene: TRBJ2-2
V gene: TRBV5-1
CDR3 DNA: TGCGCCAGCAGCTGGGGGGACATAGACACCGGGGAGCTGTTTTTT
CDR3 protein: CASSWGDIDTGELFF

D gene: -
CDR3 length: 13
clone size: -
J gene: TRBJ2-2
V gene: TRBV6-5
CDR3 DNA: TGTGCCAGCAACCCGGGGAGGACCGGGGAGCTGTTTTTT
CDR3 protein: CASNPGRTGELFF

D gene: TRBD1
CDR3 length: 15
clone size: -
J gene: TRBJ2-2
V gene: TRBV2
CDR3 DNA: TGTGCCAGCTCATCCCAGACAGGGACAACCGGGGAGCTGTTTTTT
CDR3 protein: CASSSQTGTTGELFF

D gene: -
CDR3 length: 16
clone size: -
J gene: TRBJ2-7
V gene: TRBV2
CDR3 DNA: TGTGCCAGCAGTGGATCTGGGGCGGAATCCTACTACGAGCAGTACTTC
CDR3 protein: CASSGSGAESYYEQYF

D gene: -
CDR3 length: 15
clone size: -
J gene: TRBJ1-5
V gene: TRBV2
CDR3 DNA: TGTGCCAGCAGTGAAGGACAAGATAGCAATCAGCCCCAGCATTTT
CDR3 protein: CASSEGQDSNQPQHF

D gene: TRBD1
CDR3 length: 14
clone size: -
J gene: TRBJ1-4
V gene: TRBV29-1
CDR3 DNA: TGCAGCGTTGGGGTACAGGGGCAGTCTGAAAAACTGTTTTTT
CDR3 protein: CSVGVQGQSEKLFF

D gene: TRBD2
CDR3 length: 15
clone size: -
J gene: TRBJ2-7
V gene: TRBV27
CDR3 DNA: TGTGCCAGCAGTACTCAGCGGGACCCCTCCTACGAGCAGTACTTC
CDR3 protein: CASSTQRDPSYEQYF

D gene: TRBD2
CDR3 length: 15
clone size: -
J gene: TRBJ2-2
V gene: TRBV5-5
CDR3 DNA: TGTGCCAGCAGCTTCGAGCGGGAGTGGGCCGGGGAGCTGTTTTTT
CDR3 protein: CASSFEREWAGELFF

D gene: TRBD2
CDR3 length: 14
clone size: -
J gene: TRBJ2-4
V gene: TRBV19
CDR3 DNA: TGTGCCAGTAGTATTACCCTAGCGGGTAACATTCAGTACTTC
CDR3 protein: CASSITLAGNIQYF

D gene: TRBD1
CDR3 length: 14
clone size: few
J gene: TRBJ2-2
V gene: TRBV5-1
CDR3 DNA: TGCGCCAGCAGCCCGTCACAGGGGGGCGGGGAGCCGTTTTTT
CDR3 protein: CASSPSQGGGEPFF

D gene: -
CDR3 length: 15
clone size: -
J gene: TRBJ1-1
V gene: TRBV5-4
CDR3 DNA: TGTGCCAGCAGCTTGGCCGGGATAATGAACACTGAAGCTTTCTTT
CDR3 protein: CASSLAGIMNTEAFF

D gene: TRBD1
CDR3 length: 14
clone size: -
J gene: TRBJ1-4
V gene: TRBV28
CDR3 DNA: TGTGCCAGCAGTACAGGGGGGTTAAATGAAAAACTGTTTTTT
CDR3 protein: CASSTGGLNEKLFF

D gene: TRBD2
CDR3 length: 17
clone size: -
J gene: TRBJ2-7
V gene: TRBV11-2
CDR3 DNA: TGTGCCAGCAGCCCAGGGACTAGCGGGAGGGGCCACTACGAGCAGTACTTC
CDR3 protein: CASSPGTSGRGHYEQYF

D gene: -
CDR3 length: 13
clone size: -
J gene: TRBJ1-1
V gene: TRBV2
CDR3 DNA: TGTGCCAGCGATTCAAGCAGGGGAAAGGTAGCTTTCTTT
CDR3 protein: CASDSSRGKVAFF

D gene: -
CDR3 length: 14
clone size: -
J gene: TRBJ2-2
V gene: TRBV5-6
CDR3 DNA: TGTGCCAGCAGCTTTTATACGAACACCGGGGAGCTGTTTTTT
CDR3 protein: CASSFYTNTGELFF

D gene: -
CDR3 length: 16
clone size: once
J gene: TRBJ2-1
V gene: TRBV27
CDR3 DNA: TGTGCCAGCAGTTTAAGCCTAGCGACCTCCTACAATGAGCAGTTCTTC
CDR3 protein: CASSLSLATSYNEQFF

D gene: -
CDR3 length: 15
clone size: -
J gene: TRBJ1-5
V gene: TRBV5-5
CDR3 DNA: TGTGCCAGCAGCTTGGCGGGGGGCGCAGATCAGCCCCAGCATTTT
CDR3 protein: CASSLAGGADQPQHF

D gene: -
CDR3 length: 13
clone size: -
J gene: TRBJ1-5
V gene: TRBV14
CDR3 DNA: TGTGCCAGCAGTCGTTCAGTAGATCAGCCCCAGCATTTT
CDR3 protein: CASSRSVDQPQHF

D gene: TRBD2
CDR3 length: 16
clone size: -
J gene: TRBJ2-1
V gene: TRBV4-3
CDR3 DNA: TGCGCCAGCAGCCAAGATCGGGGACTAGCGGAGGCCGAGCAGTTCTTC
CDR3 protein: CASSQDRGLAEAEQFF

D gene: -
CDR3 length: 14
clone size: -
J gene: TRBJ1-2
V gene: TRBV5-1
CDR3 DNA: TGCGCCAGCAGCTTGGGCCCCAGTAACTATGGCTACACCTTC
CDR3 protein: CASSLGPSNYGYTF

D gene: -
CDR3 length: 13
clone size: -
J gene: TRBJ1-6
V gene: TRBV2
CDR3 DNA: TGTGCCAGCTGGGAGGAGCCACCCAAGTCCCTCCACTTT
CDR3 protein: CASWEEPPKSLHF

D gene: -
CDR3 length: 11
clone size: few
J gene: TRBJ1-1
V gene: TRBV20-1
CDR3 DNA: TGCAGTGCTAGAGATCGGCTGGGGGTTTTCTTT
CDR3 protein: CSARDRLGVFF

D gene: -
CDR3 length: 14
clone size: -
J gene: TRBJ2-7
V gene: TRBV5-5
CDR3 DNA: TGTGCCAGCAGCTTGGTGTCTACTATCTACGAGCAGTACTTC
CDR3 protein: CASSLVSTIYEQYF

D gene: TRBD1
CDR3 length: 12
clone size: -
J gene: TRBJ1-4
V gene: TRBV30
CDR3 DNA: TGTGCCTGGGTGGGACAGGGCGAAAAACTGTTTTTT
CDR3 protein: CAWVGQGEKLFF

D gene: TRBD1
CDR3 length: 18
clone size: many
J gene: TRBJ1-2
V gene: TRBV11-2
CDR3 DNA: TGTGCCAGCAGCTCCATTCGGGACAGTCATAAAAGGACCTATGGCTACACCTTC
CDR3 protein: CASSSIRDSHKRTYGYTF

D gene: -
CDR3 length: 13
clone size: once
J gene: TRBJ1-1
V gene: TRBV9
CDR3 DNA: TGTGCCAGCAGCGTGGCGTACAACACTGAAGCTTTCTTT
CDR3 protein: CASSVAYNTEAFF

D gene: TRBD2
CDR3 length: 16
clone size: -
J gene: TRBJ2-1
V gene: TRBV7-8
CDR3 DNA: TGTGCCAGCAGCTTTAATCGACTAGCGGGGGACAATGAGCAGTTCTTC
CDR3 protein: CASSFNRLAGDNEQFF

D gene: TRBD1
CDR3 length: 14
clone size: -
J gene: TRBJ2-7
V gene: TRBV2
CDR3 DNA: TGTGCCAGCAGCTCCCGGACAGGGTGGTACGAGCAGTACTTC
CDR3 protein: CASSSRTGWYEQYF

D gene: TRBD2
CDR3 length: 14
clone size: -
J gene: TRBJ2-7
V gene: TRBV7-9
CDR3 DNA: TGTGCCAGCAGCAATTGGGGGGGGACCTACGAGCAGTACTTC
CDR3 protein: CASSNWGGTYEQYF

D gene: -
CDR3 length: 12
clone size: few
J gene: TRBJ2-7
V gene: TRBV6-5
CDR3 DNA: TGTGCCAGCAGTCCCCGGGGCTACGAGCAGTACTTC
CDR3 protein: CASSPRGYEQYF

D gene: -
CDR3 length: 13
clone size: once
J gene: TRBJ2-7
V gene: TRBV5-8
CDR3 DNA: TGTGCCAGCAGCCTGCGTCAGGTTCCCGAGCAGTACTTC
CDR3 protein: CASSLRQVPEQYF

D gene: -
CDR3 length: 13
clone size: -
J gene: TRBJ2-7
V gene: TRBV29-1
CDR3 DNA: TGCAGCGGAACTACAGGGAGCTCCTACGAGCAGTACTTC
CDR3 protein: CSGTTGSSYEQYF

D gene: -
CDR3 length: 13
clone size: -
J gene: TRBJ1-2
V gene: TRBV28
CDR3 DNA: TGTGCCAGCAGTCCTTCTCCCAACTATGGCTACACCTTC
CDR3 protein: CASSPSPNYGYTF